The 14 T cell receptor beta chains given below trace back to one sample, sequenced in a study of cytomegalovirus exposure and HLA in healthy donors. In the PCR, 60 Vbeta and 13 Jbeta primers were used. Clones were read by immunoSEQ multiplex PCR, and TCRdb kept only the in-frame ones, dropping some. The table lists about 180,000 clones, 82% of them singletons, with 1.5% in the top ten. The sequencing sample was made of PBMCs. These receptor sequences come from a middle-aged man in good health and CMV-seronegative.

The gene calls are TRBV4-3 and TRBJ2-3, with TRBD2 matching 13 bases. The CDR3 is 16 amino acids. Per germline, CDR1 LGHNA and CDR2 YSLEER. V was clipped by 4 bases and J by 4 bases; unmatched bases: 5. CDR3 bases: TGCGCCAGCAGCCCAGGGACTAGCGGGGCCGCAGATACGCAGTATTTT. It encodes CASSPGTSGAADTQYF.

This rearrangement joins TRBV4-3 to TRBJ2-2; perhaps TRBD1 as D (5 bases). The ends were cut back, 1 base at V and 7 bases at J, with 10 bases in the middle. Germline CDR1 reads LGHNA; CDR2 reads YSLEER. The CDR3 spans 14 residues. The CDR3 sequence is CASSQGARGGELFF. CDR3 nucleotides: TGCGCCAGCAGCCAAGGGGCAAGGGGCGGGGAGCTGTTTTTT.

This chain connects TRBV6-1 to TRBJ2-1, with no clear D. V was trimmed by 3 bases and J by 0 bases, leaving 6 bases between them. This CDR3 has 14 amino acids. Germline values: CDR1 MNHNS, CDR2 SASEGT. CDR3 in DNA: TGTGCCAGCAGTGATGGCGGCTCCTACAATGAGCAGTTCTTC. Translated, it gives CASSDGGSYNEQFF.

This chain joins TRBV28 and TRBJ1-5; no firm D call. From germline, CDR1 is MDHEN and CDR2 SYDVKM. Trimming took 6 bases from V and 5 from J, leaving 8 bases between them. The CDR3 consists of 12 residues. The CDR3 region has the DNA TGTGCCAGCAGGCGCGGGCATCAGCCCCAGCATTTT. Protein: CASRRGHQPQHF.

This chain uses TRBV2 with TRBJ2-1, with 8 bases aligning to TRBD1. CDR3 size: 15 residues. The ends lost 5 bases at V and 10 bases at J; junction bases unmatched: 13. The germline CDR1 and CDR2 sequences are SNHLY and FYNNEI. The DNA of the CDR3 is TGTGCCAGCAGTTTGGACAGGGTAACCACAAGGGAGCAGTTCTTC. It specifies CASSLDRVTTREQFF.

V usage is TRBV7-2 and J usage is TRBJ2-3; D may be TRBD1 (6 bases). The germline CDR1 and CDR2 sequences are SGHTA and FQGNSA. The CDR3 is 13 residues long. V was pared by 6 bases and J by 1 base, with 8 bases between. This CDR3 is CASSPGGTDTQYF. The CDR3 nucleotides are TGTGCCAGCAGTCCAGGGGGCACAGATACGCAGTATTTT.

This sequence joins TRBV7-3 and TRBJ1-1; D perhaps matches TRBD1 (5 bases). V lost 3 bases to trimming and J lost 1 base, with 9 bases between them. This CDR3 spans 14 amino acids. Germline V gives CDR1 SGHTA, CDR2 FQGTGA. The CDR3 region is CASSLGLQNTEAFF. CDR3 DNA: TGTGCCAGCAGCTTGGGACTCCAGAACACTGAAGCTTTCTTT.

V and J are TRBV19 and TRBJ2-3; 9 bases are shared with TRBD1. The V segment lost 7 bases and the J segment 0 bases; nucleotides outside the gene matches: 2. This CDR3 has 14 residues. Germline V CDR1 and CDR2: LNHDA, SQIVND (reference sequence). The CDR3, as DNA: TGTGCCAGTAACAGGGGGCTTAGCACAGATACGCAGTATTTT. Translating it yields CASNRGLSTDTQYF.

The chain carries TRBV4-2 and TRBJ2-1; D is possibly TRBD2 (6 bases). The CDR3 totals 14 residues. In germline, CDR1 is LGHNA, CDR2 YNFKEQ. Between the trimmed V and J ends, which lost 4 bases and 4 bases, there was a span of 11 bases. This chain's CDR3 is CASSRTGVYNEQFF. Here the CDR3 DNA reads TGTGCCAGCAGCCGAACGGGGGTTTACAATGAGCAGTTCTTC.

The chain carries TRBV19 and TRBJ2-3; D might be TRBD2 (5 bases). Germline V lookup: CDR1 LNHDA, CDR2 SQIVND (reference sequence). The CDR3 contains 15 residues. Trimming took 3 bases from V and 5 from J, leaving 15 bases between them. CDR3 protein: CASSIGLAGGDTQYF. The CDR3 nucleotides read TGTGCCAGTAGTATTGGTCTCGCCGGAGGAGATACGCAGTATTTT. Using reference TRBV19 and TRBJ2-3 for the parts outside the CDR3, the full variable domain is DGGITQSPKYLFRKEGQNVTLSCEQNLNHDAMYWYRQDPGQGLRLIYYSQIVNDFQKGDIAEGYSVSREKKESFPLTVTSAQKNPTAFYLCASSIGLAGGDTQYFGPGTRLTVL.

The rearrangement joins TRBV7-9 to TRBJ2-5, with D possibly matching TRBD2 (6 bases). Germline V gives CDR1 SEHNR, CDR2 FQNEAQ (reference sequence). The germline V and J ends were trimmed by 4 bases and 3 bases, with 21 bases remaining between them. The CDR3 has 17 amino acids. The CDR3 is CASSSPRAGQREETQYF. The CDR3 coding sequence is TGTGCCAGCAGCTCCCCTCGCGCGGGGCAGCGGGAAGAGACCCAGTACTTC. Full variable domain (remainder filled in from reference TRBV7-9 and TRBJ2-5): DTGVSQNPRHKITKRGQNVTFRCDPISEHNRLYWYRQTLGQGPEFLTYFQNEAQLEKSRLLSDRFSAERPKGSFSTLEIQRTEQGDSAMYLCASSSPRAGQREETQYFGPGTRLLVL.

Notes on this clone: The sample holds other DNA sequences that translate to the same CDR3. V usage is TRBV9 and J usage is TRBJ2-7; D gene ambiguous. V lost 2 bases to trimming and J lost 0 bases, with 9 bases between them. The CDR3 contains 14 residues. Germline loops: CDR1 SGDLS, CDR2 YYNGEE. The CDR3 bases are TGTGCCAGCAGCGTCGGCGGAAGCTCCTACGAGCAGTACTTC. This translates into CASSVGGSSYEQYF. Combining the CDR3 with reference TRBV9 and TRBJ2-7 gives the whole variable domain DSGVTQTPKHLITATGQRVTLRCSPRSGDLSVYWYQQSLDQGLQFLIQYYNGEERAKGNILERFSAQQFPDLHSELNLSSLELGDSALYFCASSVGGSSYEQYFGPGTRLTVT.

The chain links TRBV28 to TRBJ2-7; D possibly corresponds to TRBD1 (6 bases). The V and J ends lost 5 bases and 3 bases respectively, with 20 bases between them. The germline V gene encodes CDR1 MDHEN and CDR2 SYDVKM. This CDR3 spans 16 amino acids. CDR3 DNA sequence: TGTGCCAGCAGTCGATATGCCGACAGGTCTCTCTACGAGCAGTACTTC. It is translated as CASSRYADRSLYEQYF.

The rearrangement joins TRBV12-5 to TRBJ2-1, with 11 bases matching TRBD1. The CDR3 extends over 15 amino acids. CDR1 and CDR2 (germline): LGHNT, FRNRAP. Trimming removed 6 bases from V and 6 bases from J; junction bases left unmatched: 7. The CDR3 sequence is CASGPGQGAFNEQFF. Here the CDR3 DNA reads TGTGCTAGTGGACCCGGACAGGGGGCATTCAATGAGCAGTTCTTC.